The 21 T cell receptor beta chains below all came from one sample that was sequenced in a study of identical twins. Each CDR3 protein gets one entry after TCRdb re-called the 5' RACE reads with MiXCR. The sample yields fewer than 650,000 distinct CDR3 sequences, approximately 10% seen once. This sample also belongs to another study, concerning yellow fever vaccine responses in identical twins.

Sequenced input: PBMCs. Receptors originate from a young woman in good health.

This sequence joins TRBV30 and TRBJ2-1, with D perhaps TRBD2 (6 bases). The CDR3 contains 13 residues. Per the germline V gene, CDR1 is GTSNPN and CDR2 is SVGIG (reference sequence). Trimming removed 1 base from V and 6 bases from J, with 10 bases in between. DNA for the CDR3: TGTGCCTGGAGTGCACACGGGGGCAATGAGCAGTTCTTC. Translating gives CAWSAHGGNEQFF.

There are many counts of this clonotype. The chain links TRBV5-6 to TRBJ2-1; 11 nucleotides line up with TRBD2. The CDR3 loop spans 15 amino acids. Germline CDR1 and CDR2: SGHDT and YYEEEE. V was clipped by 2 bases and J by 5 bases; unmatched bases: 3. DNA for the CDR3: TGTGCCAGCAGCTTACTAGCGGGAGCGCACAATGAGCAGTTCTTC. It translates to CASSLLAGAHNEQFF.

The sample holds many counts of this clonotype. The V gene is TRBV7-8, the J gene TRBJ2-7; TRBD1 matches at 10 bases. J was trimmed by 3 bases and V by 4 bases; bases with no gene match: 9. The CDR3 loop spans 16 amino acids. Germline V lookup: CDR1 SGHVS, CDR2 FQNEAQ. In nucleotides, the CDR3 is TGTGCCAGCAGCTGGTCTAGGGACAGGGGTGGCTACGAGCAGTACTTC. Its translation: CASSWSRDRGGYEQYF.

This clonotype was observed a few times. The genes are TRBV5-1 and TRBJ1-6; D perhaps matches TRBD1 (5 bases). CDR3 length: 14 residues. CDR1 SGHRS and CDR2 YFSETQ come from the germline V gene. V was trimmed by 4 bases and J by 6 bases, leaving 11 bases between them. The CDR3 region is CASSAGPINSPLHF. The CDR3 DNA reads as TGCGCCAGCAGCGCGGGACCGATTAATTCACCCCTCCACTTT.

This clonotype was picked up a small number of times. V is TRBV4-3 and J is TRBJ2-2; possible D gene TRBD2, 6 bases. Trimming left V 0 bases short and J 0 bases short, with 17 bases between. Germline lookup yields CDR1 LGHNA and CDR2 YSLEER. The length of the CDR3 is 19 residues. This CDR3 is CASSQDWAGSTANTGELFF. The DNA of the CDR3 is TGCGCCAGCAGCCAAGATTGGGCCGGGAGCACAGCGAACACCGGGGAGCTGTTTTTT.

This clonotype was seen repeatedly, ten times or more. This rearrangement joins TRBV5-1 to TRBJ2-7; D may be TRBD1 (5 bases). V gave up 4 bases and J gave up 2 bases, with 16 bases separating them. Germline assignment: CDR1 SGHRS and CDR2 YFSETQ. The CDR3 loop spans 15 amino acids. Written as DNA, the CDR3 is TGCGCCAGCAGCCGAGAAGGGGATCGTACCTACGAGCAGTACTTC. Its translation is CASSREGDRTYEQYF.

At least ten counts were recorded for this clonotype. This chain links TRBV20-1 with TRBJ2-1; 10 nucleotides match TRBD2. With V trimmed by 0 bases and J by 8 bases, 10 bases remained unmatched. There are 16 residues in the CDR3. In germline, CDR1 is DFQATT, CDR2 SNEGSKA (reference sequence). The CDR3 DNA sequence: TGCAGTGCTAGAGACCAAAGCGGGAGGGCCGGTTATGAGCAGTTCTTC. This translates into CSARDQSGRAGYEQFF.

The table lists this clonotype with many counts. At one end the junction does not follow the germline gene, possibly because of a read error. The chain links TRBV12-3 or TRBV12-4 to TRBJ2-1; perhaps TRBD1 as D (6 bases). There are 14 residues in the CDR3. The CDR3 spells CASSLGGSYNEQFF. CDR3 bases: TGTGCCAGCAGCTTAGGGGGCTCCTACAATGAGCAGTTCTTC.

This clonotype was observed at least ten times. The CDR3 region has the DNA TGTGCCACCAGCAGGGACAGGGCCCCGAACACTGAAGCTTTCTTT. It codes for CATSRDRAPNTEAFF. The V call is TRBV15, the J call TRBJ1-1; 8 positions agree with TRBD1. Germline lookup yields CDR1 LNHNV and CDR2 YYDKDF (reference sequence). This CDR3 contains 15 residues. V was pared by 3 bases and J by 1 base, with 4 bases of the junction left unmatched.

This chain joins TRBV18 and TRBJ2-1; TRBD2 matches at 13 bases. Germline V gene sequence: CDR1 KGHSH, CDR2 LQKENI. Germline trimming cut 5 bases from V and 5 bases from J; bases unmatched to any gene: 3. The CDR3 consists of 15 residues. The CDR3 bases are TGTGCCAGCTCAGGACTAGCGGGAGCCGACAATGAGCAGTTCTTC. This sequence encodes CASSGLAGADNEQFF.

The CDR3 sequence is CAWRGQGAGELFF. CDR3 nucleotide sequence: TGTGCCTGGAGGGGACAGGGGGCCGGGGAGCTGTTTTTT. This chain joins TRBV30 and TRBJ2-2, with 11 bases aligning to TRBD1. CDR3 length: 13 residues. Germline V gene lookup returns CDR1 GTSNPN and CDR2 SVGIG (reference sequence). Losses at the gene ends were 3 bases for V and 6 bases for J; bases not matched to a gene: 0.

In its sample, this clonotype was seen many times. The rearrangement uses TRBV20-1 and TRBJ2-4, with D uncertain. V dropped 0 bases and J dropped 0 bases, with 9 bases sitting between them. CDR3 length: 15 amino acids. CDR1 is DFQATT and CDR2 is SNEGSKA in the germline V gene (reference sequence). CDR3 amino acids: CSARDPRVAKNIQYF. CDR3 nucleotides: TGCAGTGCTAGAGATCCCCGAGTAGCCAAAAACATTCAGTACTTC.

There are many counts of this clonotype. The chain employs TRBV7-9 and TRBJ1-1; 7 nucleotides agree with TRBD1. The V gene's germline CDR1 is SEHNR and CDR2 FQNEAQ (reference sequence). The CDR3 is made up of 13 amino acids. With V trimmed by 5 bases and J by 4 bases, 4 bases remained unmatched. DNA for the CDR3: TGTGCCAGCAGCACAGGGGTGGGCACTGAAGCTTTCTTT. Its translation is CASSTGVGTEAFF.

The DNA for the CDR3 is TGTGCTAGTACCCGACAGGGTTCCTACGAGCAGTACTTC. Translation: CASTRQGSYEQYF. V is TRBV12-5 and J is TRBJ2-7; 7 bases map to TRBD1. V was pared by 8 bases and J by 1 base, with 5 bases of the junction left unmatched. CDR3 length: 13 amino acids. Germline V gives CDR1 LGHNT, CDR2 FRNRAP.

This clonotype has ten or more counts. The CDR3 sequence is CASSGPDRELEQYF. The CDR3 DNA reads as TGCGCCAGCAGCGGGCCGGACAGGGAGCTAGAGCAGTACTTC. This chain uses TRBV5-1 with TRBJ2-7; 8 nucleotides line up with TRBD1. The germline gives CDR1 SGHRS, CDR2 YFSETQ. The CDR3 runs to 14 residues. The V segment lost 4 bases and the J segment 7 bases; nucleotides outside the gene matches: 10.

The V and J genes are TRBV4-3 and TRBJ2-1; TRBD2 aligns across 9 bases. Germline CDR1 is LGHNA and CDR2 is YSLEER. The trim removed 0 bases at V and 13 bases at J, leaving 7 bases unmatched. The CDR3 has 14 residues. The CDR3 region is CASSQDPAGGPQFF. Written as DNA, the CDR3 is TGCGCCAGCAGCCAAGATCCAGCGGGAGGCCCTCAGTTCTTC.

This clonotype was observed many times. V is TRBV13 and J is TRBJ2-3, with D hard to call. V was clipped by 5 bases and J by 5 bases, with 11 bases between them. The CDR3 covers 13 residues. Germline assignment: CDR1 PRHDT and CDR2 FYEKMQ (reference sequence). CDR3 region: CASSPVGRDTQYF. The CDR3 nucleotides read TGTGCCAGCAGCCCCGTAGGTCGAGATACGCAGTATTTT.

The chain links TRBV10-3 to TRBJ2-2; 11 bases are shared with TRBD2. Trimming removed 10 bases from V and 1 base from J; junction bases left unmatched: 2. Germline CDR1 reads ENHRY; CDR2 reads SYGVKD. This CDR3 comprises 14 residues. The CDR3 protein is CASLAGGNTGELFF. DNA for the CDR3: TGTGCCAGCCTAGCGGGGGGGAACACCGGGGAGCTGTTTTTT.

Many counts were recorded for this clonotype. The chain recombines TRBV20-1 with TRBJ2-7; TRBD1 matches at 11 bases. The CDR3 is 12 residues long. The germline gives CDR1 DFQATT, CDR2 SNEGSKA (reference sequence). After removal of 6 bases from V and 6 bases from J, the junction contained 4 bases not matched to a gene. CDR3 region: CSAKDRGREQYF. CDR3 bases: TGCAGTGCGAAGGACAGGGGGCGCGAGCAGTACTTC.

The DNA of the CDR3 is TGCGCCAGCAGCCCGGACAAGATCAACACTGAAGCTTTCTTT. It codes for CASSPDKINTEAFF. The chain carries TRBV5-1 and TRBJ1-1; a weak D match, TRBD1 (5 bases). CDR1 is SGHRS and CDR2 is YFSETQ in the germline V gene. The V gene lost 4 bases and the J gene lost 2 bases, with 12 bases spanning the gap. The length of the CDR3 is 14 residues.

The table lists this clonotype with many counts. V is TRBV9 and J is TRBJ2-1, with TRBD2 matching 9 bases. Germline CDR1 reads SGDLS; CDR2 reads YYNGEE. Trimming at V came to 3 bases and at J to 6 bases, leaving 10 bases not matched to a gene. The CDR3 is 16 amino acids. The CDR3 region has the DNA TGTGCCAGCAGCGGGGCTAGCGGGATCGGGCTCAATGAGCAGTTCTTC. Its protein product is CASSGASGIGLNEQFF.